This T cell receptor (beta chain) was recovered during a study of vaccination effects on CD4 cells after COVID-19. Study-wide context: Post-vaccine specimens arrived a median 72 days past the second dose.

With 5 bases clipped from V and 5 bases from J, the junction kept 7 bases outside the gene matches. CDR1 is SEHNR, CDR2 FQNEAQ, per germline (reference sequence). This CDR3 contains 15 residues. The data were produced by immunoSEQ multiplex PCR, yet TCRdb's version contains in-frame clones alone and is incomplete. The data hold about 46,000 clones, with about 74% observed a single time. After expansion with viral peptide pools in the ViraFEST assay, antigen-specific CD4+ T cells were sequenced. It was after 10 days of culture that CD4+ T cells were isolated. Participants got two doses of BNT162b2 or mRNA-1273 vaccine. Recipients of the vaccine had no prior SARS-CoV-2 infection and negative nucleocapsid antibodies. Both day 3 and day 7 saw half the medium replaced with IL-2 medium. With respect to this clone: What it binds is not known.

The TCR sequence derives from a human donor who received a COVID-19 vaccine. Sequencing was performed on CD4+ T cells from PBMCs cultured with HCoV-OC43 spike peptides, taken after COVID-19 vaccination. The subset denotes: HCoV-OC43 spike overlapping peptide pool stimulation. The genes are TRBV7-9 and TRBJ2-2; TRBD1 agrees at 8 bases. The CDR3 region is CASSPRDRNTGELFF. CDR3 coding DNA: TGTGCCAGCAGCCCTCGGGACAGGAATACCGGGGAGCTGTTTTTT. The variable domain in full, completed from reference TRBV7-9 and TRBJ2-2, reads DTGVSQNPRHKITKRGQNVTFRCDPISEHNRLYWYRQTLGQGPEFLTYFQNEAQLEKSRLLSDRFSAERPKGSFSTLEIQRTEQGDSAMYLCASSPRDRNTGELFFGEGSRLTVL.